This T cell receptor (beta chain) originates from a study of OX40 agonist ivuxolimab in advanced cancers. Whole-study context: Ivuxolimab, an antibody acting as an agonist of OX40 (CD134), was used to treat patients.

Germline values: CDR1 LGHNA, CDR2 YSLEER. The CDR3 runs to 17 residues. Trimming pared 0 bases from V and 0 bases from J, leaving 13 bases between. Regarding the study as a whole: Dosing at 0.1 to 3.0 mg/kg was accompanied by clonal expansion of CD4+ and CD8+ blood T cells by week 6. CD8+ T cells (on average) carried more expanded clones than CD4+ T cells. There were also nonresponders showing low normalized T-cell clonal expansion.

Method: immunoSEQ multiplex PCR; TCRdb's copy keeps in-frame clones and lacks some. The table records about 12,000 clones, 80% to 90% of them present only once. In the case of this clone: What it recognizes is unknown.

Sequences were derived from CD4+ or CD8+ T cells sorted from blood, sampled in a trial of the OX40 agonist ivuxolimab. The clonotype originates from an adult with an advanced solid tumor such as melanoma, head and neck, liver or kidney cancer. This chain joins TRBV4-3 and TRBJ2-3; D not resolved. The CDR3 spells CASSQEGSRSSTDTQYF. For the CDR3, the DNA is TGCGCCAGCAGCCAAGAGGGAAGCAGGTCTAGCACAGATACGCAGTATTTT.